This TCR beta chain originates from a study of blood T cell repertoires in COVID-19. The Seattle patients joined while their infection was active and were tracked longitudinally afterward. Using immunoSEQ multiplex PCR, the repertoire was profiled, and TCRdb retains in-frame clones only, with some absent. The table lists over 150,000 clones, 84% of them singletons. Germline CDR1 MGHRA, CDR2 YSYEKL. This CDR3 has 14 amino acids. V lost 5 bases and J lost 5, with 13 bases in between. The specimen was peripheral blood. V is TRBV4-1 and J is TRBJ2-1, with D possibly matching TRBD1 (6 bases). The receptor was isolated from an elderly woman with COVID-19, enrolled during active disease. The CDR3 reads CASSSGQWNNEQFF. The DNA of the CDR3 is TGCGCCAGCAGCAGTGGACAGTGGAACAATGAGCAGTTCTTC.